This T cell receptor (beta chain) was identified during a study of blood T cell repertoires in COVID-19. Study overall: Donors in the United States, Italy and Spain gave samples during acute or convalescent COVID-19. From T cells, B-cell-depleted T cells, or PBMCs came the material, which was cDNA or gDNA.

The CDR3 is 16 amino acids. Per germline, CDR1 SGDLS and CDR2 YYNGEE. V was shortened by 0 bases and J by 0 bases, with 11 bases between the two germline ends. Authors' analysis steps: Estimated nucleated cell counts came from reference gene primer amplification. Some clones are missing from TCRdb's copy, which holds only in-frame ones; the method was immunoSEQ multiplex PCR. Clonal size and the V and J genes are those of that table, whereas D and trimming came from the DNA. This table holds roughly 390,000 clones, about 90% found once. One Seattle source followed patients from active infection through their disease course.

Specimen: peripheral blood. The sequence came from a woman aged 25 to 39 with COVID-19, enrolled during active disease. V usage is TRBV9 and J usage is TRBJ2-3; unclear D gene. The CDR3, as DNA: TGTGCCAGCAGCGTAGCGGTGGGCGTAAGCACAGATACGCAGTATTTT. Its translation: CASSVAVGVSTDTQYF.